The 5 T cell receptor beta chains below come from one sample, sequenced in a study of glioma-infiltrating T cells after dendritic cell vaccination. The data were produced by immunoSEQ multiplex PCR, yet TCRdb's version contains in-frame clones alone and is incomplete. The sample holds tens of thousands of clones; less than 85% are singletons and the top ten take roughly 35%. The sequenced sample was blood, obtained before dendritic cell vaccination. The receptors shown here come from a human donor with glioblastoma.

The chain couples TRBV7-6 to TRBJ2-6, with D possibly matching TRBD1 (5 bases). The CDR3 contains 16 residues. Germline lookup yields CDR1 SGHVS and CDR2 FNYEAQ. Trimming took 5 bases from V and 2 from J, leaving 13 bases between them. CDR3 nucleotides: TGTGCCAGCAGCCAGGGCTTCCCCGCTGGGGCCAACGTCCTGACTTTC. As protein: CASSQGFPAGANVLTF.

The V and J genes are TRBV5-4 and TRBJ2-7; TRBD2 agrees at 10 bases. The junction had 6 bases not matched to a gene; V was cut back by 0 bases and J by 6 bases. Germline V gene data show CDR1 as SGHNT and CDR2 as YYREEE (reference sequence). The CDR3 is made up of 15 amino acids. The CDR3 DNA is TGTGCCAGCAGCTTGGGGGCTAGCGGGAGTTTCGAGCAGTACTTC. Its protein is CASSLGASGSFEQYF.

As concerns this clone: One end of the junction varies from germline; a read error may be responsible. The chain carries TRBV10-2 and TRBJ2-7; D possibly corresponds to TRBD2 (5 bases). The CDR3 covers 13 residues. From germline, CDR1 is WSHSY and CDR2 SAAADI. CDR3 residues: CASSYGDLYEQYF. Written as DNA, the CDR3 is TGTGCCAGCAGTTACGGGGATCTCTACGAGCAGTACTTC.

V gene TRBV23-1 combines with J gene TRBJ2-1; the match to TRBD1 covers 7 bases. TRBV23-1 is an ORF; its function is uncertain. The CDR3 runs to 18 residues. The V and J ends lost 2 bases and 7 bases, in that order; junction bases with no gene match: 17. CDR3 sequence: CASSQIRLQGEEMNEQFF. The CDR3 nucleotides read TGCGCCAGCAGTCAAATTCGACTCCAGGGGGAAGAGATGAATGAGCAGTTCTTC.

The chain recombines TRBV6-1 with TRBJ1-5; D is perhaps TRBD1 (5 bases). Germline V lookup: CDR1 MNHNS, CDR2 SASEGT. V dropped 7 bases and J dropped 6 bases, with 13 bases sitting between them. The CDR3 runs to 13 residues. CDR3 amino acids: CASKGWPTQPQHF. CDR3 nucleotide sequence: TGTGCCAGCAAGGGGTGGCCCACTCAGCCCCAGCATTTT.